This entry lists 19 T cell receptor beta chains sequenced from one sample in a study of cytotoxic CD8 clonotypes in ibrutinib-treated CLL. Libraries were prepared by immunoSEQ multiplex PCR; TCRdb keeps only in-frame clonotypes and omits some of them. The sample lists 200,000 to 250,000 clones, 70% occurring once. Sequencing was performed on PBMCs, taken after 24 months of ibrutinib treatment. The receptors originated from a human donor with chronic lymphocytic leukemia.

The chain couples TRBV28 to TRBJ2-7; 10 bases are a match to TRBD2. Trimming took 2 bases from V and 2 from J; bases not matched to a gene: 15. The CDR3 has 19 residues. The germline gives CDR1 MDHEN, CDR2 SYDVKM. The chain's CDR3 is CASSLRPPWASGRPYEQYF. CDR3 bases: TGTGCCAGCAGTTTACGCCCGCCGTGGGCTAGCGGGAGACCCTACGAGCAGTACTTC.

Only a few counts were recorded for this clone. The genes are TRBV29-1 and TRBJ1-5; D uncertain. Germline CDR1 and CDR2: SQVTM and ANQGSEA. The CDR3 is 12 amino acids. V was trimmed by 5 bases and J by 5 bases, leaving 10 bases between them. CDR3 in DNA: TGCAGCGTTCGGGAGGGCTATCAGCCCCAGCATTTT. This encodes CSVREGYQPQHF. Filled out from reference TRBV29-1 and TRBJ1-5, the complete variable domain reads SAVISQKPSRDICQRGTSLTIQCQVDSQVTMMFWYRQQPGQSLTLIATANQGSEATYESGFVIDKFPISRPNLTFSTLTVSNMSPEDSSIYLCSVREGYQPQHFGDGTRLSIL.

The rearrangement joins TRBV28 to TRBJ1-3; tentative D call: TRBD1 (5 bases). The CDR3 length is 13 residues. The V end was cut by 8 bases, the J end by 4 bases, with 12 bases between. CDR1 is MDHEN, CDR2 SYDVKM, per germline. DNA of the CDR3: TGTGCCAGCGGGAAAGGGGCGGGAAACACCATATATTTT. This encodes CASGKGAGNTIYF.

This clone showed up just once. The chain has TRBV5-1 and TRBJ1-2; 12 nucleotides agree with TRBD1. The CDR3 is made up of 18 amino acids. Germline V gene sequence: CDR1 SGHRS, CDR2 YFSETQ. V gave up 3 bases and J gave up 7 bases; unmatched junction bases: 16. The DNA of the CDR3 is TGCGCCAGCAGCTGGGAGGGACAGGGGGCCCTCGGCGTTGGTGGCTACACCTTC. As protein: CASSWEGQGALGVGGYTF.

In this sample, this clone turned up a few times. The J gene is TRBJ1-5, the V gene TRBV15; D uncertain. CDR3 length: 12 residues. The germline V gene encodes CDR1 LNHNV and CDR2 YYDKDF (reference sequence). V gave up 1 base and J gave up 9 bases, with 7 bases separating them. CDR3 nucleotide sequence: TGTGCCACCAGCAGAGGACATCTGCCCCAGCATTTT. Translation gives CATSRGHLPQHF.

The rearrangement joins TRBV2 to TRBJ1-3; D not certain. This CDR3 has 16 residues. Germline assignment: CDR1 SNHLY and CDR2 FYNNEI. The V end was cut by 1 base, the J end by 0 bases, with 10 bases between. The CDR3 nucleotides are TGTGCCAGCAGTGAAGGATTCCCCAGCTCTGGAAACACCATATATTTT. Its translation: CASSEGFPSSGNTIYF.

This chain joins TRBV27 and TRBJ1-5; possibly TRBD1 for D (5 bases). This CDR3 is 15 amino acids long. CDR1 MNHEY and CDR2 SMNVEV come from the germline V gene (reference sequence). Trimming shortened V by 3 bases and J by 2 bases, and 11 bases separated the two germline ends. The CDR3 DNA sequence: TGTGCCAGCAGTTTCTTCATGGGGGGCAATCAGCCCCAGCATTTT. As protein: CASSFFMGGNQPQHF.

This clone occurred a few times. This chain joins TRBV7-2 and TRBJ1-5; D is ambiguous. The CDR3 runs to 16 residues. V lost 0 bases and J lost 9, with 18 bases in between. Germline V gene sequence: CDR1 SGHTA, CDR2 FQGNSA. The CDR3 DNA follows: TGTGCCAGCAGCTTAGCCTCGGACTCCCTCGGACGGCCCCAGCATTTT. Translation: CASSLASDSLGRPQHF.

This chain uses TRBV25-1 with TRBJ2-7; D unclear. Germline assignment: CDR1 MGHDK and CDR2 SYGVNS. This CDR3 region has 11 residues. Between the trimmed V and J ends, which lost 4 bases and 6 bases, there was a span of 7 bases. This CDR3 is CASSVYLEQYF. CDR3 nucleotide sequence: TGTGCCAGCAGTGTCTACCTCGAGCAGTACTTC.

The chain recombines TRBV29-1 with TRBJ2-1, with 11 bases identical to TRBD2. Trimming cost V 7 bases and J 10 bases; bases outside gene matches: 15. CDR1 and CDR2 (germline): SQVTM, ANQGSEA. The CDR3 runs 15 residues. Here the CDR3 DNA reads TGCAGCGCCGCCCGGCTAGCGGGGGGCCCGTTGGAGCAGTTCTTC. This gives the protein CSAARLAGGPLEQFF.

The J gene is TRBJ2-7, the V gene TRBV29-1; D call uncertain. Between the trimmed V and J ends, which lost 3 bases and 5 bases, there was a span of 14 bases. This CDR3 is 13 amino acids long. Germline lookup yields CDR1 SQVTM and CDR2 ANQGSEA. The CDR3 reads CSVELKFEHEQYF. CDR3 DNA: TGCAGCGTTGAGCTCAAGTTTGAACACGAGCAGTACTTC.

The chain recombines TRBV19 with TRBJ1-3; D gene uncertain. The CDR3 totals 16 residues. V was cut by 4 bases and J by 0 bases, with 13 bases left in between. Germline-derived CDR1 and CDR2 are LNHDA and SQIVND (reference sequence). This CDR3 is CASSRESPRSGNTIYF. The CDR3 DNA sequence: TGTGCCAGTAGTAGGGAGAGCCCGCGCTCTGGAAACACCATATATTTT. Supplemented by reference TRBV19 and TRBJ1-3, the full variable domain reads DGGITQSPKYLFRKEGQNVTLSCEQNLNHDAMYWYRQDPGQGLRLIYYSQIVNDFQKGDIAEGYSVSREKKESFPLTVTSAQKNPTAFYLCASSRESPRSGNTIYFGEGSWLTVV.

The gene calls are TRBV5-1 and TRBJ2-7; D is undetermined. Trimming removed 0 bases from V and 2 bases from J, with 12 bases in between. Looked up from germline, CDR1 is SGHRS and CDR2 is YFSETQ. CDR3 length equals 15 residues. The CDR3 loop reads CASSLGLTSTYEQYF. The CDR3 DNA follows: TGCGCCAGCAGCTTGGGGCTAACCTCAACCTACGAGCAGTACTTC.

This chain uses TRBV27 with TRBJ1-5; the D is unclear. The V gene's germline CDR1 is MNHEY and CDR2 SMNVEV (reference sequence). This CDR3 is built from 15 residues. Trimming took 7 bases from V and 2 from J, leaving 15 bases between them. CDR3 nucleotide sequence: TGTGCCAGCACCTCCTTAGGGATGGGCAATCAGCCCCAGCATTTT. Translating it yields CASTSLGMGNQPQHF.

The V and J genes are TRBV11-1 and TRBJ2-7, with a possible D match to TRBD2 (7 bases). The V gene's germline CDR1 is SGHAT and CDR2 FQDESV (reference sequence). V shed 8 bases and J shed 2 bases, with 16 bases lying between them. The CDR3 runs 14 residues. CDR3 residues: CASEGGSVTYEQYF. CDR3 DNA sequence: TGTGCCAGCGAGGGGGGGAGCGTGACCTACGAGCAGTACTTC.

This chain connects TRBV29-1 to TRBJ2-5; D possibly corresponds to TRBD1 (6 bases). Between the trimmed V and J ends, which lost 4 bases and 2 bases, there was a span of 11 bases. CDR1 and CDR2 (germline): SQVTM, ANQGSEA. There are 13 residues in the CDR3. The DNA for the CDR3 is TGCAGCGTTGTAGGGGGAATACAAGAGACCCAGTACTTC. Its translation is CSVVGGIQETQYF. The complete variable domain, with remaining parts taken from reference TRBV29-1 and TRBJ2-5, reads SAVISQKPSRDICQRGTSLTIQCQVDSQVTMMFWYRQQPGQSLTLIATANQGSEATYESGFVIDKFPISRPNLTFSTLTVSNMSPEDSSIYLCSVVGGIQETQYFGPGTRLLVL.

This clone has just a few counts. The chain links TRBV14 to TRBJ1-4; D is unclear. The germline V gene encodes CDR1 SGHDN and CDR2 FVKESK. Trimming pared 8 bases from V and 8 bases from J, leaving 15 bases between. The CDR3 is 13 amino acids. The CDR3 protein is CASSRGESEKLFF. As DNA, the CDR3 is TGTGCCAGCTCCCGCGGCGAGAGCGAAAAACTGTTTTTT. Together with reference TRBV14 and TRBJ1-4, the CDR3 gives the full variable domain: EAGVTQFPSHSVIEKGQTVTLRCDPISGHDNLYWYRRVMGKEIKFLLHFVKESKQDESGMPNNRFLAERTGGTYSTLKVQPAELEDSGVYFCASSRGESEKLFFGSGTQLSVL.

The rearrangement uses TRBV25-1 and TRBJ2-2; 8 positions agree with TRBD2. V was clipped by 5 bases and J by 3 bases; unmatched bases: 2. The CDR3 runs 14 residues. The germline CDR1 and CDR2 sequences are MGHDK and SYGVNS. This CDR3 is CASSWRGDTGELFF. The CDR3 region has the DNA TGTGCCAGCAGTTGGCGGGGGGACACCGGGGAGCTGTTTTTT.

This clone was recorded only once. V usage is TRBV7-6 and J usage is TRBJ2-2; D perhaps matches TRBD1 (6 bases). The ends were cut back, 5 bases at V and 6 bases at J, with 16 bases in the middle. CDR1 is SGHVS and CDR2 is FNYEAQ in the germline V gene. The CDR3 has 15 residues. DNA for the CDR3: TGTGCCAGCAGCGGGTCGACAGGAAAGGCCGGGGAGCTGTTTTTT. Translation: CASSGSTGKAGELFF.